The present TCR beta chain was sequenced within a study of human CD4 T cells and Enterobacteriaceae (dated by TCRdb to between 2020 and 2021). Ex vivo total memory CD4+ samples were sequenced at deep level, with detection sensitivity of one cell in 200,000. The QIAamp DNA Micro Kit was used to extract genomic DNA from cell pellets, and the quantity and purity of the genomic DNA were checked by spectrophotometry. The immunoSEQ multiplex PCR assay was used to amplify TCR Vbeta CDR3 regions. Amplicons were sequenced on the Illumina HiSeq platform. The retrieved sequences were 87 nucleotides in length and included the CDR3 region. The published analysis was carried out like this. Each unique productive TCR Vbeta nucleotide sequence counted as a clonotype and was quantified by productive template frequency from ImmunoSEQ Analyzer V3.0. Expanded clonotypes were defined using a threshold set at the top 5th percentile of each repertoire ranked by frequency. Repertoire overlap was computed as Chao-Jaccard with the R package fossil and visualized by nonmetric multidimensional scaling with the R package MASS. TCRdb stores this immuneACCESS table with in-frame sequences only. Part of the clones is absent; in the studies checked, under half of the shortfall reflects unresolved V genes, and no reason is known for the rest. The DNA was the basis for D and trimming; V, J and clone size are from that table. Here the sample has just under 30,000 clones; approximately 82% occur a single time. The ten largest clones take up around 1.7% of the sample.

Notes on this clone: Its antigen specificity is not known. It has no much larger one-base neighbor in the sample; base qualities were not kept.

V is trimmed back by 5 bases and J by 8 bases, and the junction contains 10 bases that no gene match accounts for. Taken from the germline V gene, the CDR1 and CDR2 loops are MDHEN and SYDVKM. The CDR3 starts with the cysteine, ends with the phenylalanine, and has 15 residues. The DNA shown is the 45-base CDR3, in frame from base 1. Memory CD4+ T cells were FACS-sorted on a FACSAria III to over 95% purity as all CD4+ cells other than CD45RA+CCR7+CD95- naive cells. Healthy donor blood was obtained from blood donation centers in Switzerland. Positive selection with CD4 and CD14 magnetic microbeads was used to enrich total CD4+ T cells and monocytes. CD8+, CD14+, CD16+, CD56+, CD19+ and CD25-bright cells were excluded before sorting. In two blood donors, total memory CD4+ T cells were sequenced directly ex vivo to assess in vivo expansion of bacteria-reactive clonotypes. Isolation of peripheral blood mononuclear cells from donor blood was performed with Ficoll-Paque Plus.

On the study overall, not on this receptor specifically: In ex vivo samples, clonotypes with broad cross-reactivity seemed more expanded than specific clonotypes, as 11 of 19 and about 60% of the roughly 35 fell within the top 5%. The reactivity of ex vivo clonotypes was inferred solely by matching the nucleotide sequences of those clonotypes to CFSE-low cultures from the same donors.

The chain couples TRBV28 to TRBJ2-1; 9 central nucleotides agree with TRBD2. The TCR was taken from a human donor in good health. Sequencing input: memory CD4+ T cells from blood. What this sample's cell subset or site label stands for: total memory CD4 T cells sorted directly ex vivo, unstimulated. The DNA sequence is given as TGTGCCAGCAGTACTCCGGGACTAGCATTACATGAGCAGTTCTTC. It specifies CASSTPGLALHEQFF.